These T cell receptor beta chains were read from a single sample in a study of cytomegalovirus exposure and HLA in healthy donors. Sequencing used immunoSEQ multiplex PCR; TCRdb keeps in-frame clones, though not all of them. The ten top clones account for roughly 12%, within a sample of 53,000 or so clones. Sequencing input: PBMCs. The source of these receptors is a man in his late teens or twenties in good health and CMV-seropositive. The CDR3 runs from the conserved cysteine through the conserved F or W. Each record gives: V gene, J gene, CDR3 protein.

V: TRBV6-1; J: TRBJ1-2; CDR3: CASSHREDYGYTF
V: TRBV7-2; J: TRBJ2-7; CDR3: CASSGRTSWGGEQYF
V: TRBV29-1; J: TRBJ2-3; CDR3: CSVRPYLAAAGPDTQYF
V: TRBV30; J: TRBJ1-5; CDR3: CAWSPRTGGGNQPQHF
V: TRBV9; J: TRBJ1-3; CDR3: CASSVVGGGPSSGNTIYF
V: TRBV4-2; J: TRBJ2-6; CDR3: CASSPEPPASGANVLTF
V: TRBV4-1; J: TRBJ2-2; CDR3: CASSLGQGNTGELFF
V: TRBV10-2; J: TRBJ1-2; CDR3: CASRPGQGTFANYGYTF
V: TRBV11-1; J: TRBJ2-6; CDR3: CASSLGGSGANVLTF
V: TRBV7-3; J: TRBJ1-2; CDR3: CASSLGEADGYTF
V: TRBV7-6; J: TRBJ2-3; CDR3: CASSLGTMDTQYF
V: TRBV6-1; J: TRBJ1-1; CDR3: CASRKGPGTEAFF
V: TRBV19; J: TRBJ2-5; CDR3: CASSIGVAVYQETQYF
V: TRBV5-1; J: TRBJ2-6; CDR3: CASSLSGLSGANVLTF
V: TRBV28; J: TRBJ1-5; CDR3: CASRRGSQPQHF
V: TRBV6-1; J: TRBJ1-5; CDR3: CASSAGERQPQHF
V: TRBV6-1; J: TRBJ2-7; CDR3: CASSPGISYEQYF
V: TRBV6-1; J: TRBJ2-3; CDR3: CASSDGSLEGTDTQYF
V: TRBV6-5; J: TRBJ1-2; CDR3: CASSPSGGRNGYTF
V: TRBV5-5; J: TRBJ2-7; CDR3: CASSLAPSTYKYEQYF
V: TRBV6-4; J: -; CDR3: CASSNYEQYF
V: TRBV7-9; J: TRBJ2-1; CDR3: CASTRTSGSNEQFF
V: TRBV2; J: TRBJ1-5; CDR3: CASRPLQTPGQQHF
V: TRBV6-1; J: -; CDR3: CASSATHIRGPIYEQYF
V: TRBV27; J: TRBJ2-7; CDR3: CASSFPPSLAGVPYEQYF
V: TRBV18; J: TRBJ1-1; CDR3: CASSSQGSEAFF
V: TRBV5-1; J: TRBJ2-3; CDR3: CASRGIGASSTDTQYF
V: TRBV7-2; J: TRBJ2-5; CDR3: CASSLGSAQETQYF
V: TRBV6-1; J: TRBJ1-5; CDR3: CASSESQYNQPQHF
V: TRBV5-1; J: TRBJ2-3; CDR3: CASSLSGTSGGSTDTQYF
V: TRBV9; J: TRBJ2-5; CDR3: CASSVTGTGGQTQYF
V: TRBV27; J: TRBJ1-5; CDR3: CASSFDRQGKQPQHF
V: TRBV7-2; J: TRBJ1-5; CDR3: CASSLGTGSNQPQHF
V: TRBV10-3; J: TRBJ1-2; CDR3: CAISDREAGYTF
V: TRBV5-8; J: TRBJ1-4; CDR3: CASSRWGEPNEKLFF
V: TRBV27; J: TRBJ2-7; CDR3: CASSLFVTSGTYEQYF
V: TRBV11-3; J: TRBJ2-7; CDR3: CASSSGTSLKEQYF
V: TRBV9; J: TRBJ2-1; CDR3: CASSTRAGEQFF
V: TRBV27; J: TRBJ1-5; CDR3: CASSLGGGRQPQHF
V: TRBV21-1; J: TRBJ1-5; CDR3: CASHNLDTYSNQPQHF
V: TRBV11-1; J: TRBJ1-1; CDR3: CASSGQSGVGTEAFF
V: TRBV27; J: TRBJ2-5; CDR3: CASSSLYQETQYF
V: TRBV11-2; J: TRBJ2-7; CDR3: CASSLDPGSYEQYF
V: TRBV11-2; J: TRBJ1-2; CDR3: CASSPRGGYTF